Listed below are T cell receptor beta chains from one sample, sequenced in a study of CD8 T cells in Susac syndrome. A single record per CDR3 protein comes from TCRdb applying MiXCR to the immunoSEQ multiplex PCR reads. The sample lists about 73,000 distinct CDR3 sequences, just under 95% occurring once. Sequenced input: CD8+ T cells from PBMCs. These receptors all stem from a human donor with multiple sclerosis. The CDR3 runs from the conserved cysteine through the conserved F or W. D genes are given only for firm matches.

.	TRBV27	TRBJ2-7	13	CAASTGFYNEQYF	TGTGCCGCTTCGACGGGGTTTTACAACGAGCAGTACTTC
TRBD2	TRBV7-8	TRBJ2-3	20	CASSWGLLTSGSYNTDTQYF	TGTGCCAGCAGCTGGGGGTTGTTGACTAGCGGGTCCTATAACACAGATACGCAGTATTTT
.	TRBV27	TRBJ1-3	16	CASSSQPFGDGNTIYF	TGTGCCAGCAGTTCACAGCCTTTTGGGGATGGAAACACCATATATTTT
.	TRBV5-1	TRBJ1-1	9	CASSREAFF	TGCGCCAGCAGCCGTGAAGCTTTCTTT
.	TRBV19	TRBJ2-7	14	CASSMFGEAYEQYF	TGTGCCAGTAGTATGTTTGGGGAAGCCTACGAGCAGTACTTC
TRBD1	TRBV9	TRBJ1-2	17	CASSARGQGNSGYGYTF	TGTGCCAGCAGCGCGAGGGGACAGGGGAACTCGGGCTATGGCTACACCTTC
TRBD1	TRBV19	TRBJ1-2	15	CASSIPPAGGDGYTF	TGTGCCAGTAGTATCCCCCCCGCAGGGGGCGATGGCTACACCTTC
TRBD1	TRBV5-4	TRBJ1-2	14	CASSWEGAQYGYTF	TGTGCCAGCAGCTGGGAGGGGGCGCAATATGGCTACACCTTC
.	TRBV19	TRBJ2-1	14	CASSMWTAYNEQFF	TGTGCCAGTAGCATGTGGACAGCTTACAATGAGCAGTTCTTC
.	TRBV4-2	TRBJ2-5	16	CASSHLGATEGKTQYF	TGTGCCAGCAGCCACCTGGGGGCGACCGAGGGGAAGACCCAGTACTTC
.	TRBV19	TRBJ1-1	13	CASSIFGDTEAFF	TGTGCCAGTAGTATTTTCGGTGACACTGAAGCTTTCTTT
.	TRBV27	TRBJ1-4	15	CASSLSPNPTGKLFF	TGTGCCAGCAGTTTATCCCCTAACCCCACAGGGAAACTGTTTTTT
.	TRBV4-1	TRBJ2-7	15	CASSQVGDGGYEQYF	TGCGCCAGCAGCCAAGTAGGGGACGGGGGCTACGAGCAGTACTTC
.	TRBV19	TRBJ2-5	13	CASSNLQGSSQYF	TGTGCCAGTAGTAACCTACAGGGTTCGTCCCAGTACTTC